One sample yielded the 9 T cell receptor beta chains listed below, sequenced in a study of blood T cell repertoires in COVID-19. Only in-frame clones appear in the TCRdb table, and some are missing; sequencing was by immunoSEQ multiplex PCR. The repertoire has tens of thousands of clones, approximately 78% of them found once; the top ten carry around 4.1%. Sequences were obtained from PBMCs or T cells enriched from blood (not recorded which). The receptors were gathered from a woman in her thirties or forties with acute COVID-19.

This chain uses TRBV6-6 with TRBJ2-7, with D possibly being TRBD1 (7 bases). The CDR3 totals 13 residues. The V end lost 5 bases, the J end lost 6 bases, and 14 bases lay between the germline ends. Looked up from germline, CDR1 is MNHNY and CDR2 is SVGAGI (reference sequence). The CDR3 DNA sequence: TGTGCCAGCAGTGGAGGGACAGCGGGCGAGCAGTACGTC. Protein: CASSGGTAGEQYV.

The V call is TRBV12-3 or TRBV12-4, the J call TRBJ1-4; TRBD1 matches at 8 bases. The CDR3 length is 13 residues. Germline trimming cut 10 bases from V and 6 bases from J; bases unmatched to any gene: 7. The CDR3 loop reads CATGQGGDEKLFF. The CDR3, as DNA: TGTGCCACCGGACAGGGCGGCGATGAAAAACTGTTTTTT.

V is TRBV5-1 and J is TRBJ2-5; tentatively, D is TRBD1 (6 bases). This CDR3 spans 13 amino acids. Trimming stripped 0 bases from V and 5 bases from J, with 8 bases between. Germline V gene lookup returns CDR1 SGHRS and CDR2 YFSETQ. The CDR3 sequence: CASSLAGVETQYF. In nucleotides, the CDR3 is TGCGCCAGCAGCTTGGCAGGGGTGGAGACCCAGTACTTC.

V gene TRBV28 combines with J gene TRBJ1-2; a possible D gene is TRBD1 (6 bases). This CDR3 region has 14 residues. Per the germline V gene, CDR1 is MDHEN and CDR2 is SYDVKM. Between the trimmed V and J ends, which lost 3 bases and 4 bases, there was a span of 12 bases. CDR3 residues: CASSFSQGTYGYTF. CDR3 sequence (DNA): TGTGCCAGCAGTTTCAGTCAGGGGACCTATGGCTACACCTTC.

This clone came up a few times. The chain joins TRBV27 to TRBJ2-5; 7 positions match TRBD2. The V gene end was trimmed by 0 bases and the J gene end by 4 bases; junction bases not matched to a gene: 5. CDR3 length: 15 residues. CDR1 MNHEY and CDR2 SMNVEV come from the germline V gene (reference sequence). The CDR3 coding sequence is TGTGCCAGCAGTTTATCGGGTGGGGGGGGAGAGACCCAGTACTTC. It specifies CASSLSGGGGETQYF.

The chain has TRBV14 and TRBJ2-1; D may be TRBD2 (5 bases). The CDR3 sequence is 15 residues long. The germline V and J ends were trimmed by 0 bases and 4 bases, with 10 bases remaining between them. Germline CDR1 and CDR2: SGHDN and FVKESK. The CDR3 sequence is CASSQEARGYNEQFF. In nucleotides, the CDR3 is TGTGCCAGCAGCCAAGAGGCCAGAGGGTACAATGAGCAGTTCTTC.

The chain carries TRBV5-6 and TRBJ1-1; perhaps TRBD1 as D (5 bases). This CDR3 comprises 14 residues. The germline CDR1 and CDR2 sequences are SGHDT and YYEEEE. V lost 0 bases, J lost 4 bases, and 10 bases lay in between. This CDR3 reads CASSLDRRITEAFF. In DNA form, the CDR3 reads TGTGCCAGCAGCTTGGACAGGCGGATCACTGAAGCTTTCTTT.

This chain joins TRBV28 and TRBJ2-7; tentatively, D is TRBD2 (5 bases). CDR3 length: 12 amino acids. Per germline, CDR1 MDHEN and CDR2 SYDVKM. V lost 7 bases, J lost 6 bases, and 13 bases lay in between. The CDR3 spells CASKPSTLEQYF. For the CDR3, the DNA is TGTGCCAGCAAGCCTAGCACCCTCGAGCAGTACTTC.

This clone was picked up a small number of times. V gene TRBV24-1 combines with J gene TRBJ2-5; TRBD2 is a possible D gene (5 bases). The V end lost 0 bases, the J end lost 3 bases, and 13 bases lay between the germline ends. Per the germline V gene, CDR1 is KGHDR and CDR2 is SFDVKD. The CDR3 runs to 16 residues. The CDR3 region is CATSDLTSGSEETQYF. CDR3 DNA: TGTGCCACCAGTGATTTGACCAGCGGCTCCGAAGAGACCCAGTACTTC.